A selection of T cell receptor beta chains follows, all from one sample in a study of T cells in Graves' hyperthyroidism and ophthalmopathy. MiXCR was run by TCRdb on the multiplex PCR reads, yielding one entry per CDR3 protein. The sample lists hundreds of thousands of distinct CDR3 sequences, approximately 25% occurring once. The sequenced sample consisted of blood. The receptors here all came from a woman in her twenties or thirties with Graves' ophthalmopathy. Both conserved end residues are part of each CDR3. The order of the fields is CDR3 DNA, CDR3 protein, D gene, J gene, V gene, clone size. A D gene is named only where the DNA matches it firmly. Expanded clones get a size class; other rows say once, few or many, or leave the size out.

TGTGCCAGCAGTTCGGGATTTGAGACCCAGTACTTC CASSSGFETQYF - TRBJ2-5 TRBV28 once
TGCGCCAGCAGCCATCTCATAACAGAAGACACTGAAGCTTTCTTT CASSHLITEDTEAFF - TRBJ1-1 TRBV4-1 many
TGCGCCAGCAGCCAAGGGACAGGGGGAAGCAATCAGCCCCAGCATTTT CASSQGTGGSNQPQHF TRBD1 TRBJ1-5 TRBV4-3 few
TGTGCCAGCAGTGACCGGGACAGGGGTTCGGAGACCCAGTACTTC CASSDRDRGSETQYF TRBD1 TRBJ2-5 TRBV6-1 -
TGTGCCAGCAGTGAATTCGAAGGGGCCCCTGAAGCTTTCTTT CASSEFEGAPEAFF - TRBJ1-1 TRBV6-1 -
TGCAGTGCTTACAGGGAGGGGACCGGGGAGCTGTTTTTT CSAYREGTGELFF - TRBJ2-2 TRBV20-1 many
TGTGCCAGCAGCCCACAAAGTGGCAGGGTGGAGACCCAGTACTTC CASSPQSGRVETQYF - TRBJ2-5 TRBV7-3 many
TGTGCCAGCTACCCGGAAGTGAACACTGAAGCTTTCTTT CASYPEVNTEAFF - TRBJ1-1 TRBV18 many
TGTGCCAGTAGTATCTCCGGACAGTCCTATGGCTACACCTTC CASSISGQSYGYTF - TRBJ1-2 TRBV19 -
TGCAGCGTCCCTGACAGGGGAGGGTACGAGCAGTACTTC CSVPDRGGYEQYF - TRBJ2-7 TRBV29-1 few
TGTGCCACCAGTGACGAGGACAGATCCTATGGCTACACCTTC CATSDEDRSYGYTF - TRBJ1-2 TRBV24-1 -
TGTGCCAGTAGTATTCCGTTCATGAACACTGAAGCTTTCTTT CASSIPFMNTEAFF - TRBJ1-1 TRBV19 many
TGCGCCACCGCCCCCGGGACCTCATATGGCTACACCTTC CATAPGTSYGYTF - TRBJ1-2 TRBV5-1 -
TGCAGCGTTGAACCCGGGACCCCTGAAGCTTTCTTT CSVEPGTPEAFF - TRBJ1-1 TRBV29-1 many
TGTGCCAGCCGCCCTGGTGTTTTTAGTAGGATAAGGAACTATGGCTACACCTTC CASRPGVFSRIRNYGYTF - TRBJ1-2 TRBV12-3/TRBV12-4 many
TGTGCCACCAGTGAGCTCTCGGGGAAGGGGGCGCGAGAGACCCAGTACTTC CATSELSGKGARETQYF TRBD1 TRBJ2-5 TRBV24-1 many
TGTGCCAGCAGCTCCGGGACAGTGTACGAGCAGTACTTC CASSSGTVYEQYF TRBD1 TRBJ2-7 TRBV27 many
TGTGCCAGCAGCCCCCGGACTAGCGGGGGGACGGCCAAAAACATTCAGTACTTC CASSPRTSGGTAKNIQYF TRBD2 TRBJ2-4 TRBV7-8 many
TGTGCCAGTAGTCCAGGGGTTGCGAGCAATCAGCCCCAGCATTTT CASSPGVASNQPQHF - TRBJ1-5 TRBV19 many
TGTGCCAGCAGTTTTTCTTCCGAGCAGTACTTC CASSFSSEQYF - TRBJ2-7 TRBV12-3/TRBV12-4 few
TGTGCCAGCTCACCACCGCAGGGGTGGACCACTGAAGCTTTCTTT CASSPPQGWTTEAFF - TRBJ1-1 TRBV18 -
TGTGCCAGCAGGACCACCGGGACAGGGAACTACGAGCAGTACTTC CASRTTGTGNYEQYF TRBD1 TRBJ2-7 TRBV28 many
TGCGCCAGCAGCCAAGATACCGGGACTGGGGCCAACGTCCTGACTTTC CASSQDTGTGANVLTF - TRBJ2-6 TRBV4-3 -
TGCGCCAGCAATTTCCAAACCGGGACGGCGACCTACGAGCGGTACTTC CASNFQTGTATYERYF - TRBJ2-7 TRBV5-1 -
TGTGCCAGCAGTTCACCCGGACAGAGTGGCTACACCTTC CASSSPGQSGYTF - TRBJ1-2 TRBV6-5 many
TGCAGTGCTAGAGATGAGGGGTGGGAGCAGTACTTC CSARDEGWEQYF - TRBJ2-7 TRBV20-1 -